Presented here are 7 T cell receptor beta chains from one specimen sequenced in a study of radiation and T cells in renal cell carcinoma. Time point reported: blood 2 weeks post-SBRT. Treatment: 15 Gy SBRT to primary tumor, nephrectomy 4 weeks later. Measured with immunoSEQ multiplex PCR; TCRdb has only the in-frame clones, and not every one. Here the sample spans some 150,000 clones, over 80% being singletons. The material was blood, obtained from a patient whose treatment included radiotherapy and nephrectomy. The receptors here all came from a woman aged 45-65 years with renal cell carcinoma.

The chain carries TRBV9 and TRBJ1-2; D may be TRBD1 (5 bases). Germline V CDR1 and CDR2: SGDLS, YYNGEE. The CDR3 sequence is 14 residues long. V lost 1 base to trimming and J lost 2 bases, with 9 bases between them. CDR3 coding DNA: TGTGCCAGCAGCGTACAGGGTCAGAACTATGGCTACACCTTC. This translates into CASSVQGQNYGYTF.

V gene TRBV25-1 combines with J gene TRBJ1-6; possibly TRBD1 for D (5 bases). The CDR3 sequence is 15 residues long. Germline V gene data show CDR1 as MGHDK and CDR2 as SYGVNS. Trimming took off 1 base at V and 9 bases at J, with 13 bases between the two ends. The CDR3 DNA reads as TGTGCCAGCAGTGAATCAGGGTGGCGGGGTTCACCCCTCCACTTT. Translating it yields CASSESGWRGSPLHF.

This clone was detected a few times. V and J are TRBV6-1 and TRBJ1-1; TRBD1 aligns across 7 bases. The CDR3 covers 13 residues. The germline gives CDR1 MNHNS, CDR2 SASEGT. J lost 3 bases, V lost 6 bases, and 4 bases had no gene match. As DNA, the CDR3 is TGTGCCAGCAGCGTTGACAGGGACACTGAAGCTTTCTTT. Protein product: CASSVDRDTEAFF.

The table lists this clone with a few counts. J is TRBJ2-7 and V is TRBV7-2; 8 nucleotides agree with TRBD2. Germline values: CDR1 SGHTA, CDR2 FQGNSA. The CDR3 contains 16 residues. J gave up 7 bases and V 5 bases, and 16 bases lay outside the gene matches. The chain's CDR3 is CASSPEGTSGFKEQYF. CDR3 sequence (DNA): TGTGCCAGCAGCCCGGAGGGTACTAGCGGTTTTAAGGAGCAGTACTTC.

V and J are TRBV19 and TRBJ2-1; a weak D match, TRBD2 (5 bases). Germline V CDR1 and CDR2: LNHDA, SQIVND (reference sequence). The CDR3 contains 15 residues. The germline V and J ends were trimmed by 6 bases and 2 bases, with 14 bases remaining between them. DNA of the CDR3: TGTGCCAGTAGCTCCTGGCTAGCCGCCTACAATGAGCAGTTCTTC. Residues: CASSSWLAAYNEQFF.

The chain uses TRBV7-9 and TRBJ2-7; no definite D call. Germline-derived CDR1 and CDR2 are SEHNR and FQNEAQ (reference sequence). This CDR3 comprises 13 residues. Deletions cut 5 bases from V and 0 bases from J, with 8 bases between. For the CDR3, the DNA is TGTGCCAGCAGCGTCCCTCGCTCCTACGAGCAGTACTTC. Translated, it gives CASSVPRSYEQYF.

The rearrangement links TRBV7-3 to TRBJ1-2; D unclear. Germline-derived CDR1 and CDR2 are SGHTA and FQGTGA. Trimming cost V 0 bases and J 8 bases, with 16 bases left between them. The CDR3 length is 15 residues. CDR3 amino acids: CASSLTPGIGNGYTF. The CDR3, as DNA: TGTGCCAGCAGCTTAACGCCGGGAATAGGGAACGGCTACACCTTC.